The clone carrying this TCR beta chain has ten or more counts. This specimen belongs to a study of T-cell reconstitution after alpha-beta-depleted transplantation in children. V lost 7 bases and J lost 0, with 10 bases in between. CDR3 length: 13 residues. CDR1 is DFQATT, CDR2 SNEGSKA, per germline (reference sequence). Unique molecular identifiers were built into the TCRbeta library. Via MiXCR, TCRdb re-called the PCR reads, giving one row per CDR3 protein. The sample lists 640,000 or so distinct CDR3 sequences, around a sixth seen once, with 1.1% in the top ten. This chain uses TRBV20-1 with TRBJ1-3; D not certain. The receptor's source is a human donor who donated a stem cell graft to a child with acute myeloid leukemia. The sequencing here drew on PBMCs from the stem cell graft donor, taken from the stem cell graft. Here the CDR3 reads CSVEEGSGNTIYF. The CDR3 DNA sequence: TGCAGTGTCGAGGAGGGCTCTGGAAACACCATATATTTT.